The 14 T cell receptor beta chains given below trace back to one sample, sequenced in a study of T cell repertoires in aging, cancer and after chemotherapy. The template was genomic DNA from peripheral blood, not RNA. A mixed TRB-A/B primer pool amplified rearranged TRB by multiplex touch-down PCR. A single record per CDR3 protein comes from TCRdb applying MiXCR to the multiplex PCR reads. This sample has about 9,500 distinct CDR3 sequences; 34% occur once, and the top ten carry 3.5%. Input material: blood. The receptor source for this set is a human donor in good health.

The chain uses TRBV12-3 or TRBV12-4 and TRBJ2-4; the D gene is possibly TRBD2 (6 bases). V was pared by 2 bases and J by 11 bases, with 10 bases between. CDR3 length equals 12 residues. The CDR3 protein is CASSLQGLVQYF. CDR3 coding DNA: TGTGCCAGCAGTTTACAGGGACTGGTTCAGTACTTC.

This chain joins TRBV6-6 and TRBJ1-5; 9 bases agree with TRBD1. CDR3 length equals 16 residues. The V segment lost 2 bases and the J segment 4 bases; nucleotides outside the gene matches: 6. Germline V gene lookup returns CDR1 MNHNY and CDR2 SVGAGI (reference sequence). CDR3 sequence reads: CASSYRRDRVNQPQHF. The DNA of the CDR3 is TGTGCCAGCAGTTACAGACGGGACAGGGTGAATCAGCCCCAGCATTTT.

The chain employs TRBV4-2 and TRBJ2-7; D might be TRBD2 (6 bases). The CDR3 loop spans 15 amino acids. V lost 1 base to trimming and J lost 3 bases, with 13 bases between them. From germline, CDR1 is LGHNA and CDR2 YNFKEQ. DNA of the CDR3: TGTGCCAGCAGCCAAGCGGACGGGGACTTCTACGAGCAGTACTTC. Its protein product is CASSQADGDFYEQYF.

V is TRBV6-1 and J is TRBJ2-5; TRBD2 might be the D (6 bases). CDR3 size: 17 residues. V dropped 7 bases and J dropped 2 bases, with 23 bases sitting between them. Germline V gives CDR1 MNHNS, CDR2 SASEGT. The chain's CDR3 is CASTGKRRGALQETQYF. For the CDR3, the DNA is TGTGCCAGCACCGGAAAGAGGAGGGGCGCGTTGCAAGAGACCCAGTACTTC.

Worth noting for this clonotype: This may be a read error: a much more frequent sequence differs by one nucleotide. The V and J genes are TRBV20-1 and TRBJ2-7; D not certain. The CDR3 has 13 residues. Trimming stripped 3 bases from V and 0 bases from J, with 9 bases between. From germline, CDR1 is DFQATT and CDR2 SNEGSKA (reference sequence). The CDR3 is CSASINSSYEQYF. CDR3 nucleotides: TGCAGTGCTAGTATCAACAGCTCCTACGAGCAGTACTTC.

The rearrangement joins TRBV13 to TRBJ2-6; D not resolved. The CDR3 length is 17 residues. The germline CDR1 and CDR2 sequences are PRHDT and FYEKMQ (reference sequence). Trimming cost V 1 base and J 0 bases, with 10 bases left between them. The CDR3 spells CASSLEGSGSGANVLTF. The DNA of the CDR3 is TGTGCCAGCAGCTTAGAAGGCTCTGGCTCTGGGGCCAACGTCCTGACTTTC.

The CDR3 DNA follows: TGTGCCAGCAGCTCGGGGACCGCCGCCCGAGAGACCCAGTACTTC. Its translation: CASSSGTAARETQYF. The rearrangement joins TRBV7-6 to TRBJ2-5; perhaps D is TRBD1 or TRBD2 (5 bases each). This CDR3 spans 15 amino acids. Germline-derived CDR1 and CDR2 are SGHVS and FNYEAQ. Trimming removed 4 bases from V and 4 bases from J, with 16 bases in between.

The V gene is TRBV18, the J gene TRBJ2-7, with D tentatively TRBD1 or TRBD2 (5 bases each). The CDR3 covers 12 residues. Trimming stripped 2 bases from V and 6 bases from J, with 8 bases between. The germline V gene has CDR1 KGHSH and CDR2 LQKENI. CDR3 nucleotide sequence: TGTGCCAGCTCACCATCGGGGCGCGAGCAGTACGTC. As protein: CASSPSGREQYV.

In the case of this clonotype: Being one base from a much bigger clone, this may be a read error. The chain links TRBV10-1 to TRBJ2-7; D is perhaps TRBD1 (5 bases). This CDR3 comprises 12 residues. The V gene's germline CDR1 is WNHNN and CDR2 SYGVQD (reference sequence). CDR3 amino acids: CSSNPDSREQYV. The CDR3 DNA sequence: TGCTCCAGCAACCCCGACAGCCGAGAGCAGTACGTC.

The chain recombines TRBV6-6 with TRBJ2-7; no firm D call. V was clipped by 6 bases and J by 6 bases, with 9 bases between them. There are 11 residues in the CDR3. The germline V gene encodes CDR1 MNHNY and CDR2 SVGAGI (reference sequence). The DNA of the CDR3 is TGTGCCAGCAGGATAGCAGGCGAGCAGTACTTC. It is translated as CASRIAGEQYF.

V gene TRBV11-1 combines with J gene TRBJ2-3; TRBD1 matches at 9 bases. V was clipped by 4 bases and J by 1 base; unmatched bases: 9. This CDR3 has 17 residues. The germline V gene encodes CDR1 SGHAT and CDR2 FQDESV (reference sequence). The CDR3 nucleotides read TGTGCCAGCAGCTCAACAACAGGGGGCGCAGGCACAGATACGCAGTATTTT. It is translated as CASSSTTGGAGTDTQYF.

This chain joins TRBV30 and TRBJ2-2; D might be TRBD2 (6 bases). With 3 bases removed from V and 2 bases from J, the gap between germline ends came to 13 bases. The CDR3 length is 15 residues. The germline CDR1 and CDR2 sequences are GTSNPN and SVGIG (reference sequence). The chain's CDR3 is CAWRGGRKNTGELFF. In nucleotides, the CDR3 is TGTGCCTGGAGGGGAGGCAGGAAAAACACCGGGGAGCTGTTTTTT.

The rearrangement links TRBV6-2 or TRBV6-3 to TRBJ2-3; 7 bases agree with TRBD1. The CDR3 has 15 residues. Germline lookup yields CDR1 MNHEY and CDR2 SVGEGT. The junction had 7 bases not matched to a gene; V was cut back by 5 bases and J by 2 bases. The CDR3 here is CASSAGTVDTDTQYF. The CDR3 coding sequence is TGTGCCAGCAGTGCCGGGACAGTGGACACAGATACGCAGTATTTT.

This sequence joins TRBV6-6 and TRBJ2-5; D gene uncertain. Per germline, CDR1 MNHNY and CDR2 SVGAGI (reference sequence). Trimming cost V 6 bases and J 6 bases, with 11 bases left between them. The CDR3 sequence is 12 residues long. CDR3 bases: TGTGCCAGCAGCCCCTCAGTTCAGACCCAGTACTTC. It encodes CASSPSVQTQYF.